The next 20 T cell receptor beta chains were all read from a single sample in a study of cytomegalovirus exposure and HLA in healthy donors. Clones were sequenced by immunoSEQ multiplex PCR, and TCRdb holds only the in-frame ones, with some missing. The data hold around 150,000 clones, with 70% to 85% observed a single time. The sequenced sample was PBMCs. These receptors were obtained from a man between 25 and 39 years old in good health and CMV-seropositive.

The chain recombines TRBV4-3 with TRBJ2-3, with a possible D match to TRBD2 (5 bases). The CDR3 sequence is 15 residues long. The V end was cut by 0 bases, the J end by 5 bases, with 12 bases between. Germline lookup yields CDR1 LGHNA and CDR2 YSLEER. The CDR3 coding sequence is TGCGCCAGCAGCCAAGATGGGGTAGCGAGAGATACGCAGTATTTT. This gives the protein CASSQDGVARDTQYF.

This chain uses TRBV27 with TRBJ2-2; D gene uncertain. V was trimmed by 7 bases and J by 0 bases, leaving 12 bases between them. Germline V gives CDR1 MNHEY, CDR2 SMNVEV (reference sequence). The CDR3 is 15 residues long. The CDR3 here is CASKGENANTGELFF. In nucleotides, the CDR3 is TGTGCCAGCAAAGGAGAAAATGCGAACACCGGGGAGCTGTTTTTT.

The V gene is TRBV7-8, the J gene TRBJ1-2; D might be TRBD1 (6 bases). The length of the CDR3 is 14 residues. V was shortened by 0 bases and J by 11 bases, with 16 bases between the two germline ends. Germline V gene data show CDR1 as SGHVS and CDR2 as FQNEAQ. The CDR3 sequence is CASSLARTVRGYTF. Here the CDR3 DNA reads TGTGCCAGCAGCTTAGCGAGGACAGTGCGAGGATACACCTTC.

The V call is TRBV7-2, the J call TRBJ2-2; D ambiguous. CDR1 and CDR2 from the germline V gene are SGHTA and FQGNSA. V was pared by 3 bases and J by 3 bases, with 17 bases between. This CDR3 is built from 17 residues. CDR3 sequence (DNA): TGTGCCAGCAGCTTCGGTGTCCTTGCCAGGTACACCGGGGAGCTGTTTTTT. This codes for CASSFGVLARYTGELFF.

This sequence joins TRBV6-6 and TRBJ1-5; D might be TRBD1 (6 bases). Per germline, CDR1 MNHNY and CDR2 SVGAGI (reference sequence). V lost 8 bases and J lost 4, with 21 bases in between. CDR3 size: 16 residues. The CDR3 is CASASAGAQGNQPQHF. Written as DNA, the CDR3 is TGTGCCAGCGCCTCCGCAGGGGCGCAGGGGAATCAGCCCCAGCATTTT.

This chain uses TRBV27 with TRBJ2-7, with TRBD1 matching over 8 bases. The germline CDR1 and CDR2 sequences are MNHEY and SMNVEV (reference sequence). Trimming took 6 bases from V and 4 from J; bases not matched to a gene: 8. The CDR3 totals 14 residues. Written as DNA, the CDR3 is TGTGCCAGCAGATCTCAACAGGGGGTTTACGAGCAGTACTTC. Translation: CASRSQQGVYEQYF.

The chain carries TRBV6-6 and TRBJ2-2; tentative D call: TRBD2 (6 bases). Trimming pared 8 bases from V and 2 bases from J, leaving 9 bases between. This CDR3 has 13 amino acids. Germline-derived CDR1 and CDR2 are MNHNY and SVGAGI (reference sequence). As DNA, the CDR3 is TGTGCCAGCCGGGCGGGAAACACCGGGGAGCTGTTTTTT. Residues: CASRAGNTGELFF.

The rearrangement uses TRBV7-2 and TRBJ2-2; D remains unclear. The CDR3 has 12 residues. V was trimmed by 7 bases and J by 3 bases, leaving 6 bases between them. The germline gives CDR1 SGHTA, CDR2 FQGNSA. The CDR3 DNA reads as TGTGCCAGCACCCAGGACACCGGGGAGCTGTTTTTT. It is translated as CASTQDTGELFF. Drawing the rest from reference TRBV7-2 and TRBJ2-2, the complete variable domain is GAGVSQSPSNKVTEKGKDVELRCDPISGHTALYWYRQSLGQGLEFLIYFQGNSAPDKSGLPSDRFSAERTGGSVSTLTIQRTQQEDSAVYLCASTQDTGELFFGEGSRLTVL.

In DNA form, the CDR3 reads TGTGCCAGCAGCGAAAGCGCGAGCTCCTACAATGAGCAGTTCTTC. Translating gives CASSESASSYNEQFF. The chain links TRBV4-2 to TRBJ2-1; no definite D call. V was clipped by 5 bases and J by 0 bases, with 11 bases between them. This CDR3 contains 15 residues. The germline V gene has CDR1 LGHNA and CDR2 YNFKEQ.

This rearrangement joins TRBV11-2 to TRBJ2-7, with D possibly TRBD2 on 6 matching bases. CDR1 and CDR2 from the germline V gene are SGHAT and FQNNGV. The CDR3 is 13 residues long. Trimming took 4 bases from V and 6 from J, leaving 13 bases between them. The CDR3 region is CASSSSGVGEQYF. The CDR3 nucleotides are TGTGCCAGCAGCTCCTCGGGAGTGGGCGAGCAGTACTTC.

V and J are TRBV5-8 and TRBJ2-7; 8 nucleotides match TRBD1. V shed 1 base, J shed 2 bases, and the junction held 2 bases outside the gene matches. Per the germline V gene, CDR1 is SGHTS and CDR2 is YDEGEE. This CDR3 is built from 14 residues. The DNA for the CDR3 is TGTGCCAGCAGCTTGAGGGACAGGCCCTACGAGCAGTACTTC. Translating gives CASSLRDRPYEQYF.

V is TRBV6-6 and J is TRBJ1-1, with TRBD1 identical over 10 bases. CDR3 length: 16 residues. The V and J ends lost 6 bases and 0 bases, in that order; junction bases with no gene match: 7. CDR1 is MNHNY and CDR2 is SVGAGI in the germline V gene (reference sequence). The DNA for the CDR3 is TGTGCCAGCAGCATGACAGGGGGCGGGATGAACACTGAAGCTTTCTTT. Encoded protein: CASSMTGGGMNTEAFF.

This chain links TRBV7-9 with TRBJ1-2; 9 positions agree with TRBD1. Germline V gene data show CDR1 as SEHNR and CDR2 as FQNEAQ (reference sequence). CDR3 size: 15 residues. V trimming: 1 base; J trimming: 8 bases; junction bases outside the gene matches: 8. Here the CDR3 DNA reads TGTGCCAGCAGCTTAGTGGGGACAGGGTTTTTCGGCTACACCTTC. Its protein product is CASSLVGTGFFGYTF.

This clone was counted between two and nine times. The chain has TRBV7-6 and TRBJ2-1; 14 positions match TRBD2. This CDR3 contains 18 residues. V shed 5 bases, J shed 0 bases, and the junction held 6 bases outside the gene matches. Germline V gives CDR1 SGHVS, CDR2 FNYEAQ. This chain's CDR3 is CASSTGLAGGRSYNEQFF. CDR3 DNA sequence: TGTGCCAGCAGCACAGGACTAGCGGGGGGCCGCTCCTACAATGAGCAGTTCTTC. The entire variable domain, with the rest obtained from reference TRBV7-6 and TRBJ2-1, is as follows: GAGVSQSPRYKVTKRGQDVALRCDPISGHVSLYWYRQALGQGPEFLTYFNYEAQQDKSGLPNDRFSAERPEGSISTLTIQRTEQRDSAMYRCASSTGLAGGRSYNEQFFGPGTRLTVL.

V is TRBV11-3 and J is TRBJ2-7, with D possibly matching TRBD1 (6 bases). The ends were cut back, 5 bases at V and 2 bases at J, with 16 bases in the middle. Germline lookup yields CDR1 SGHNT and CDR2 YENEEA. This CDR3 has 15 residues. This CDR3 reads CASSLYSGATYEQYF. In nucleotides, the CDR3 is TGTGCCAGCAGCCTCTACTCAGGGGCAACCTACGAGCAGTACTTC. The complete variable domain, with remaining parts taken from reference TRBV11-3 and TRBJ2-7, reads EAGVVQSPRYKIIEKKQPVAFWCNPISGHNTLYWYLQNLGQGPELLIRYENEEAVDDSQLPKDRFSAERLKGVDSTLKIQPAELGDSAVYLCASSLYSGATYEQYFGPGTRLTVT.

This chain connects TRBV7-2 to TRBJ1-3; D is ambiguous. Germline V gives CDR1 SGHTA, CDR2 FQGNSA. V was clipped by 6 bases and J by 4 bases, with 7 bases between them. The CDR3 length is 12 residues. The CDR3 bases are TGTGCCAGCAGTGGCGGGGGAAACACCATATATTTT. Translation: CASSGGGNTIYF.

This clone was observed a single time. The genes are TRBV15 and TRBJ2-5; 7 nucleotides match TRBD2. Trimming removed 6 bases from V and 5 bases from J; junction bases left unmatched: 9. CDR3 length: 14 residues. Per the germline V gene, CDR1 is LNHNV and CDR2 is YYDKDF (reference sequence). The CDR3 spells CATRLRGRGETQYF. Written as DNA, the CDR3 is TGTGCCACCAGGTTGCGCGGGCGGGGGGAGACCCAGTACTTC.

The chain carries TRBV30 and TRBJ1-3; D may be TRBD1 (5 bases). Germline assignment: CDR1 GTSNPN and CDR2 SVGIG (reference sequence). The CDR3 is made up of 11 amino acids. Between the trimmed V and J ends, which lost 7 bases and 9 bases, there was a span of 13 bases. CDR3 sequence: CAFGGGATIYF. CDR3 nucleotides: TGTGCCTTCGGCGGGGGTGCCACCATATATTTT.

This chain joins TRBV7-9 and TRBJ1-1; D ambiguous. The CDR3 is made up of 15 amino acids. The ends were cut back, 7 bases at V and 1 base at J, with 16 bases in the middle. Germline CDR1 reads SEHNR; CDR2 reads FQNEAQ (reference sequence). CDR3 in DNA: TGTGCCAGCATCCCCGTCGCAGGAGGGAACACTGAAGCTTTCTTT. Protein product: CASIPVAGGNTEAFF.

The genes are TRBV11-3 and TRBJ2-2; 9 positions agree with TRBD1. Germline V gene data show CDR1 as SGHNT and CDR2 as YENEEA. V shed 4 bases and J 2 bases; nucleotides not matched to a gene: 5. The CDR3 is made up of 16 amino acids. DNA of the CDR3: TGTGCCAGCAGCTCTCCGGGACAGGGTAACACCGGGGAGCTGTTTTTT. Translated, it gives CASSSPGQGNTGELFF.